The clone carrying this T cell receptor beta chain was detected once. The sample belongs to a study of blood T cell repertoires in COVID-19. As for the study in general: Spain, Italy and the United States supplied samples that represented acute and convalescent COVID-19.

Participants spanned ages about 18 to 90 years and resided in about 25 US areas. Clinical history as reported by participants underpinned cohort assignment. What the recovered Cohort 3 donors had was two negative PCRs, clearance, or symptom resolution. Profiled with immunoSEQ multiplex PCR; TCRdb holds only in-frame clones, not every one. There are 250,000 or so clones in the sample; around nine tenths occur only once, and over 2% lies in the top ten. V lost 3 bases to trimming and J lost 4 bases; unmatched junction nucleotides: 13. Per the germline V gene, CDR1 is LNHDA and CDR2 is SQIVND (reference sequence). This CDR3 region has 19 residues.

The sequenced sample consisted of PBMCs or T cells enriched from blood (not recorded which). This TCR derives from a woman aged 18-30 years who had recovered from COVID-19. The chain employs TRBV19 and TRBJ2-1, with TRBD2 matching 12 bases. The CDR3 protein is CASSISSGLAGFPYNEQFF. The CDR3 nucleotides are TGTGCCAGTAGTATCTCCTCGGGACTAGCGGGTTTCCCTTACAATGAGCAGTTCTTC.